Each of the 13 T cell receptor beta chains below was sequenced from the same sample in a study of control samples from healthy donors and cancer patients. Profiled with immunoSEQ multiplex PCR; TCRdb holds only in-frame clones, not every one. The sample yields 60,000 to 75,000 clones, about nine tenths seen once. Sample: PBMCs. All receptors derive from a man in his sixties with colorectal cancer.

V gene TRBV6-1 combines with J gene TRBJ2-7, with a tentative D call TRBD1 (5 bases). CDR1 and CDR2 from the germline V gene are MNHNS and SASEGT. V was pared by 0 bases and J by 6 bases, with 18 bases between. The CDR3 is 16 residues long. The CDR3 region has the DNA TGTGCCAGCAGTGAAGCGGGGCCCAGGGTTAAGGCCGAGCAGTACTTC. The encoded protein is CASSEAGPRVKAEQYF.

V usage is TRBV6-5 and J usage is TRBJ1-2; D gene uncertain. From germline, CDR1 is MNHEY and CDR2 SVGAGI. Deletions cut 6 bases from V and 6 bases from J, with 14 bases between. The CDR3 has 13 amino acids. CDR3: CASRPPAAHGYTF. In DNA form, the CDR3 reads TGTGCCAGCAGGCCCCCAGCTGCGCATGGCTACACCTTC.

This clone has only a few counts. V gene TRBV24-1 combines with J gene TRBJ2-5; D tentatively fits TRBD1 or TRBD2 (5 bases each). V was pared by 7 bases and J by 1 base, with 9 bases between. CDR1 is KGHDR and CDR2 is SFDVKD in the germline V gene. CDR3 length equals 13 residues. CDR3 coding DNA: TGTGCCACCAGCCCGGGGCCCCAAGAGACCCAGTACTTC. Residues: CATSPGPQETQYF.

The rearrangement joins TRBV7-8 to TRBJ1-4; 9 bases line up with TRBD1. The ends lost 5 bases at V and 1 base at J; junction bases unmatched: 14. CDR1 is SGHVS and CDR2 is FQNEAQ in the germline V gene. The CDR3 length is 19 residues. Here the CDR3 reads CASSPGVGQGRGTNEKLFF. DNA of the CDR3: TGTGCCAGCAGCCCGGGGGTGGGACAGGGTAGGGGAACTAATGAAAAACTGTTTTTT.

This sequence joins TRBV11-3 and TRBJ2-5, with 7 bases that match TRBD1. This CDR3 has 14 residues. Germline V gene sequence: CDR1 SGHNT, CDR2 YENEEA. The junction had 3 bases not matched to a gene; V was cut back by 5 bases and J by 0 bases. For the CDR3, the DNA is TGTGCCAGCAGCAGGGGGCCCAACCAAGAGACCCAGTACTTC. This translates into CASSRGPNQETQYF.

The genes are TRBV29-1 and TRBJ2-3; a possible D gene is TRBD1 (5 bases). V was cut by 6 bases and J by 2 bases, with 15 bases left in between. The germline CDR1 and CDR2 sequences are SQVTM and ANQGSEA. This CDR3 comprises 14 residues. CDR3 DNA: TGCAGCGTCGAACCAGGGCGACACACAGATACGCAGTATTTT. It yields the protein CSVEPGRHTDTQYF.

The chain links TRBV5-1 to TRBJ1-6; 11 bases fit TRBD1. V lost 4 bases, J lost 9 bases, and 6 bases stayed unmatched. This CDR3 contains 15 residues. Germline V CDR1 and CDR2: SGHRS, YFSETQ. The CDR3 region has the DNA TGCGCCAGCAGCAGCCCGGGACAGGGGGGTTCACCCCTCCACTTT. This codes for CASSSPGQGGSPLHF.

This clone was counted between two and nine times. This chain joins TRBV5-1 and TRBJ1-4; no clear D. Germline assignment: CDR1 SGHRS and CDR2 YFSETQ. The V end lost 5 bases, the J end lost 6 bases, and 11 bases lay between the germline ends. The CDR3 consists of 13 residues. The DNA for the CDR3 is TGCGCCAGCAGAGCGGGGAGTGATGAAAAACTGTTTTTT. Translated: CASRAGSDEKLFF.

The V gene is TRBV7-2, the J gene TRBJ1-6, with D maybe TRBD1 (6 bases). The CDR3 sequence is 15 residues long. Germline loops: CDR1 SGHTA, CDR2 FQGNSA. The V end lost 6 bases, the J end lost 1 base, and 10 bases lay between the germline ends. The CDR3 here is CASRSDRSYNSPLHF. The DNA of the CDR3 is TGTGCCAGCAGATCAGACAGGTCCTATAATTCACCCCTCCACTTT. Filled out from reference TRBV7-2 and TRBJ1-6, the complete variable domain reads GAGVSQSPSNKVTEKGKDVELRCDPISGHTALYWYRQSLGQGLEFLIYFQGNSAPDKSGLPSDRFSAERTGGSVSTLTIQRTQQEDSAVYLCASRSDRSYNSPLHFGNGTRLTVT.

This rearrangement joins TRBV30 to TRBJ2-3; D gene unclear. Germline V gene data show CDR1 as GTSNPN and CDR2 as SVGIG (reference sequence). Trimming removed 0 bases from V and 3 bases from J, with 10 bases in between. The CDR3 totals 14 residues. The chain's CDR3 is CAWSVPRLTDTQYF. In nucleotides, the CDR3 is TGTGCCTGGAGTGTCCCCCGGCTAACAGATACGCAGTATTTT.

The chain uses TRBV18 and TRBJ1-1; possibly TRBD1 for D (6 bases). The V gene lost 3 bases and the J gene lost 6 bases, with 29 bases spanning the gap. The CDR3 length is 19 residues. Germline assignment: CDR1 KGHSH and CDR2 LQKENI. This CDR3 is CASSPNALYETGTLPEAFF. CDR3 DNA: TGTGCCAGCTCACCTAACGCCCTATATGAGACAGGAACGCTCCCTGAAGCTTTCTTT.

For the CDR3, the DNA is TGCGCCAGCAGCTCATGGAGTTATGGTCGGGGAGCCGTTAACTATGGCTACACCTTC. This codes for CASSSWSYGRGAVNYGYTF. The rearrangement links TRBV5-1 to TRBJ1-2; D is ambiguous. Germline lookup yields CDR1 SGHRS and CDR2 YFSETQ. The V and J ends lost 3 bases and 1 base respectively, with 25 bases between them. The CDR3 length is 19 residues.

The V call is TRBV7-3, the J call TRBJ2-1; D is undetermined. CDR3 size: 15 residues. Germline lookup yields CDR1 SGHTA and CDR2 FQGTGA. Deletions cut 5 bases from V and 8 bases from J, with 19 bases between. Here the CDR3 reads CASSPQESGGYEQFF. In nucleotides, the CDR3 is TGTGCCAGCAGCCCCCAGGAGTCAGGTGGCTATGAGCAGTTCTTC.